Many counts were recorded for the clone carrying this TCR beta chain. Antigen specificity is unknown. With 3 bases removed from V and 4 bases from J, the gap between germline ends came to 15 bases. The CDR3 runs 15 residues. The data were obtained in a study of identical twins. Study conclusions and caveats: The study found that models underestimated out-of-frame TCR alpha sharing in monozygotic twins. Among beta out-of-frame sequences, excess sharing between twins appeared weaker. Interpretation of the results relied on cross-sectional statistical analysis and not on following the same donors.

Template switching introduced a universal primer site, and the cDNA bore unique molecular identifiers. Each CDR3 protein is one row after TCRdb ran MiXCR on the 5' RACE reads. The sample lists around 650,000 distinct CDR3 sequences; 7.1% were seen once. The data were also submitted as part of a second study, on yellow fever vaccine responses in identical twins.

Sequencing was done on a sample of PBMCs. This sequence joins TRBV12-3 or TRBV12-4 and TRBJ1-1; D is undetermined. This TCR came from a young woman in good health. The chain's CDR3 is CASSLRVGYGTEAFF. CDR3 nucleotides: TGTGCCAGCAGTTTGAGGGTGGGGTATGGCACTGAAGCTTTCTTT.